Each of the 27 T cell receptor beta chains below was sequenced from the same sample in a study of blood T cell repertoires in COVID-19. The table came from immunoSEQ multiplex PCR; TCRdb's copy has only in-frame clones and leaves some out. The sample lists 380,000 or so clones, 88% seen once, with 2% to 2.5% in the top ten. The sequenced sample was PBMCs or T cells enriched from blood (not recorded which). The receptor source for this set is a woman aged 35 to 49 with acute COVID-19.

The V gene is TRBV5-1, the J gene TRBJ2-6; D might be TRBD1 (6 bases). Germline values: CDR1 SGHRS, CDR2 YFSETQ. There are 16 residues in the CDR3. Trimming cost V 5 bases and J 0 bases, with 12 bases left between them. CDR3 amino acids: CASRPGQTSGANVLTF. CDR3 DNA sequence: TGCGCCAGCAGACCGGGACAAACCTCTGGGGCCAACGTCCTGACTTTC. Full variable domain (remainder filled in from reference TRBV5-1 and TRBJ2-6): KAGVTQTPRYLIKTRGQQVTLSCSPISGHRSVSWYQQTPGQGLQFLFEYFSETQRNKGNFPGRFSGRQFSNSRSEMNVSTLELGDSALYLCASRPGQTSGANVLTFGAGSRLTVL.

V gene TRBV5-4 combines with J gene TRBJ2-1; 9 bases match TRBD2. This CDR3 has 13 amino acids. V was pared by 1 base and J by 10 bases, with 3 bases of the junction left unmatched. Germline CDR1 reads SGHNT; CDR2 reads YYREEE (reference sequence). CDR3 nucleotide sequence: TGTGCCAGCAGCTTGTTTAGCGGGGGAGAGCAGTTCTTC. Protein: CASSLFSGGEQFF.

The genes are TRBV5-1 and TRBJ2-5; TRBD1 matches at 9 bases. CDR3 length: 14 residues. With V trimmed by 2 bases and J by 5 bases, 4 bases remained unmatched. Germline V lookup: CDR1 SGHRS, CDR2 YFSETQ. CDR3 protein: CASSFTGGMETQYF. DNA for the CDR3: TGCGCCAGCAGCTTCACAGGGGGCATGGAGACCCAGTACTTC.

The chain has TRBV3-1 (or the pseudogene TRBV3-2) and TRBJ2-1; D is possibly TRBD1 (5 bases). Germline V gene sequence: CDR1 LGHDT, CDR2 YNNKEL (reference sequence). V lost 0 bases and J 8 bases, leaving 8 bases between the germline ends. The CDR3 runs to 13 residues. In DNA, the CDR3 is TGTGCCAGCAGCCAAGAGGGCAGGGATGAGCAGTTCTTC. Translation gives CASSQEGRDEQFF.

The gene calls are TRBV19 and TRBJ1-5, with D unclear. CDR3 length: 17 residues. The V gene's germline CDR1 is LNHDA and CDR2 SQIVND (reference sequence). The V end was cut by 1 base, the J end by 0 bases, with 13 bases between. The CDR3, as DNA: TGTGCCAGTAGTATAGGTCCCTGGAGAGATAGCAATCAGCCCCAGCATTTT. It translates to CASSIGPWRDSNQPQHF.

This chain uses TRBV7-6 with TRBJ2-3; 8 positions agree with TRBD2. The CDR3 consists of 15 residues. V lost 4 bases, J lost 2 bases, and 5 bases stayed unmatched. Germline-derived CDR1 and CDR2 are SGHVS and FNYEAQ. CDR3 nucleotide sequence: TGTGCCAGCAGCTCCATCGGGGGGGCCACAGATACGCAGTATTTT. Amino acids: CASSSIGGATDTQYF.

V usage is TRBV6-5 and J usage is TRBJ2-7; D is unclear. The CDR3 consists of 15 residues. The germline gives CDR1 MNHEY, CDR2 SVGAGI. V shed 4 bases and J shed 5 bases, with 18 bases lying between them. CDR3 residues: CASSSRLSYPHEQYF. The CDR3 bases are TGTGCCAGCAGTTCGCGACTGTCCTACCCTCACGAGCAGTACTTC.

CDR3 bases: TGTGCCAGCAGTGAAGAAGCACTAGCAACGGCCTACAATGAGCAGTTCTTC. The encoded protein is CASSEEALATAYNEQFF. The rearrangement joins TRBV6-1 to TRBJ2-1; the D gene is possibly TRBD2 (6 bases). The CDR3 has 17 amino acids. V lost 1 base, J lost 2 bases, and 15 bases lay in between. CDR1 MNHNS and CDR2 SASEGT come from the germline V gene.

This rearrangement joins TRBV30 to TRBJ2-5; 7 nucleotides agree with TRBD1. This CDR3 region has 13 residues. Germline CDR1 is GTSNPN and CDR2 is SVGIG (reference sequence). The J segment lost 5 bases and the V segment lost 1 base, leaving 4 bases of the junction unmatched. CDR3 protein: CAWSGRQGETQYF. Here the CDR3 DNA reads TGTGCCTGGAGTGGAAGACAGGGCGAGACCCAGTACTTC.

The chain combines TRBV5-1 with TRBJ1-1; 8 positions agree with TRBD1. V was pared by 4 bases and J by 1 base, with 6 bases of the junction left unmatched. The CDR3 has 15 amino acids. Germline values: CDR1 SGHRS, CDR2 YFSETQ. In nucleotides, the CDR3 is TGCGCCAGCAGCCCACTGACAGGGGAGAACACTGAAGCTTTCTTT. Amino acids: CASSPLTGENTEAFF.

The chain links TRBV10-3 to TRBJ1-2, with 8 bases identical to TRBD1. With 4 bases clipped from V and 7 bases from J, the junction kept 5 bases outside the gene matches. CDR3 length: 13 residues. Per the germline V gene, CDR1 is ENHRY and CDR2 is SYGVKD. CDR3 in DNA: TGTGCCATCAGTGGGAGGGACAGGACTGGCTACACCTTC. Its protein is CAISGRDRTGYTF.

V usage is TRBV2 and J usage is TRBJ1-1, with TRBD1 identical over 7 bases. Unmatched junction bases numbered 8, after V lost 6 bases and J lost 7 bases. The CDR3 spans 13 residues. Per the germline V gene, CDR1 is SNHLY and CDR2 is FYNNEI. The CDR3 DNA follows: TGTGCCAGCAGGCCTCGACAGGGTGGTGAAGCTTTCTTT. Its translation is CASRPRQGGEAFF.

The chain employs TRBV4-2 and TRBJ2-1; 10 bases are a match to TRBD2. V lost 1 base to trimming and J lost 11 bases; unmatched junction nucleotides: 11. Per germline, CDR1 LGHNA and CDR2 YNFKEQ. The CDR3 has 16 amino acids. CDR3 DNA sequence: TGTGCCAGCAGCCAAGGTTTAGCGGGGGGCCTAACCCAGCAGTTCTTC. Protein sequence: CASSQGLAGGLTQQFF.

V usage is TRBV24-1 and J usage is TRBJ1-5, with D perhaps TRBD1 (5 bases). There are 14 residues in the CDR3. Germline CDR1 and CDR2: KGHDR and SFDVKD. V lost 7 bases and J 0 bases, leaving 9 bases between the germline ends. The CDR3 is CATSSGYSNQPQHF. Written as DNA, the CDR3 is TGTGCCACCAGCTCAGGGTATAGCAATCAGCCCCAGCATTTT.

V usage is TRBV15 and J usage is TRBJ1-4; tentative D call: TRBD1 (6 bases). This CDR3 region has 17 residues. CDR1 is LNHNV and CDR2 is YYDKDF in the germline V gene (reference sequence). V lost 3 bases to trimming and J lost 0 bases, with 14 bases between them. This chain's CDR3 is CATSRGALASTNEKLFF. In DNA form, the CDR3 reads TGTGCCACCAGCAGGGGGGCCCTAGCTTCAACTAATGAAAAACTGTTTTTT.

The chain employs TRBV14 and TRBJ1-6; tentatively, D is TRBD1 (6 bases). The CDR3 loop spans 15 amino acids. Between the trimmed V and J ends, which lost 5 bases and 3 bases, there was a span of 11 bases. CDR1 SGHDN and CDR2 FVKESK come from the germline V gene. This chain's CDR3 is CASSSWTDYNSPLHF. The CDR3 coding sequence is TGTGCCAGCAGCAGTTGGACAGACTATAATTCACCCCTCCACTTT.

DNA of the CDR3: TGTGCCAGCAGTGAGCTGACACGAGGGCCGATTTCACCCCTCCACTTT. It encodes CASSELTRGPISPLHF. The genes are TRBV25-1 and TRBJ1-6; D uncertain. In germline, CDR1 is MGHDK, CDR2 SYGVNS. The V gene lost 3 bases and the J gene lost 9 bases, with 18 bases spanning the gap. CDR3 length: 16 amino acids.

For the CDR3, the DNA is TGCGCCAGCAGCTTGGATGCGGGGGCTAGCACAGATACGCAGTATTTT. Its protein product is CASSLDAGASTDTQYF. The gene calls are TRBV5-1 and TRBJ2-3; maybe TRBD2 (7 bases). CDR1 and CDR2 (germline): SGHRS, YFSETQ. Between the trimmed V and J ends, which lost 0 bases and 0 bases, there was a span of 11 bases. This CDR3 comprises 16 residues. Variable domain in full (rest from reference TRBV5-1 and TRBJ2-3): KAGVTQTPRYLIKTRGQQVTLSCSPISGHRSVSWYQQTPGQGLQFLFEYFSETQRNKGNFPGRFSGRQFSNSRSEMNVSTLELGDSALYLCASSLDAGASTDTQYFGPGTRLTVL.

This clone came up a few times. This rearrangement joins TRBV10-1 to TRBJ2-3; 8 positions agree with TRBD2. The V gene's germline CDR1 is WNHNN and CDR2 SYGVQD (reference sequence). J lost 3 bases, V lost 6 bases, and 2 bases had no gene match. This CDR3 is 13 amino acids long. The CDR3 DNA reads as TGCGCCAGCAGGCGGGGGGCGACAGATACGCAGTATTTT. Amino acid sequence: CASRRGATDTQYF.

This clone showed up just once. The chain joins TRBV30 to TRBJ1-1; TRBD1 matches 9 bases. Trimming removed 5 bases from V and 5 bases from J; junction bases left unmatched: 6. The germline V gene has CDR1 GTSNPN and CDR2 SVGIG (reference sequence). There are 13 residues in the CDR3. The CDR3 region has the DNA TGTGCCTGGGACAGGGGGGATTATACTGAAGCTTTCTTT. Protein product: CAWDRGDYTEAFF.

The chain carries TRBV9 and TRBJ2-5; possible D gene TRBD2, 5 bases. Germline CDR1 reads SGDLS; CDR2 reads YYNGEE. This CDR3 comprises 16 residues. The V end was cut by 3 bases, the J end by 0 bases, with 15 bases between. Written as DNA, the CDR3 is TGTGCCAGCAGCGCCATTAATAGCGAAAACCAAGAGACCCAGTACTTC. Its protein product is CASSAINSENQETQYF.

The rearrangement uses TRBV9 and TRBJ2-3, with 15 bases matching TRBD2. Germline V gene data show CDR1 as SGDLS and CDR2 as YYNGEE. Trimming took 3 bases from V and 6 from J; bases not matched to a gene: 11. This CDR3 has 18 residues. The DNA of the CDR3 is TGTGCCAGCAGCGCAGGACTAGCGGGGGGGACGATCAGCGATACGCAGTATTTT. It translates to CASSAGLAGGTISDTQYF. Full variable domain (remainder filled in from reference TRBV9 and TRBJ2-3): DSGVTQTPKHLITATGQRVTLRCSPRSGDLSVYWYQQSLDQGLQFLIQYYNGEERAKGNILERFSAQQFPDLHSELNLSSLELGDSALYFCASSAGLAGGTISDTQYFGPGTRLTVL.

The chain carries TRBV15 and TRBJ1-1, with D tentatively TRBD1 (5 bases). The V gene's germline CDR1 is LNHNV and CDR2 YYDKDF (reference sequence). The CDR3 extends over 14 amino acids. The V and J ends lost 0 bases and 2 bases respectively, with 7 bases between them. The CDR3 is CATSREGANTEAFF. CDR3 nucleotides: TGTGCCACCAGCAGAGAAGGGGCCAACACTGAAGCTTTCTTT.

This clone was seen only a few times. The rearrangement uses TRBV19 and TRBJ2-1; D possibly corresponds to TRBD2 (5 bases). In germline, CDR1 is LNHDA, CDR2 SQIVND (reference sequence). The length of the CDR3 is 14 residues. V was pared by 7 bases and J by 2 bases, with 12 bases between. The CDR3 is CASTQDSTYNEQFF. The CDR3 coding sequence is TGTGCCAGTACCCAGGACTCGACCTACAATGAGCAGTTCTTC.

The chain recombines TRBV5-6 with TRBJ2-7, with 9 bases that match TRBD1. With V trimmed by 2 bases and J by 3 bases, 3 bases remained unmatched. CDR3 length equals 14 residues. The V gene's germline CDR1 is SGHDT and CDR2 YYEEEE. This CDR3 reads CASSFGTGYYEQYF. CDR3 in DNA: TGTGCCAGCAGCTTCGGGACAGGGTACTACGAGCAGTACTTC.

In DNA form, the CDR3 reads TGCGCCAGCAGCGCGCAGGCGAACTCTGGAAACACCATATATTTT. Translated: CASSAQANSGNTIYF. V gene TRBV5-1 combines with J gene TRBJ1-3; D gene ambiguous. CDR1 and CDR2 from the germline V gene are SGHRS and YFSETQ. The V end lost 4 bases, the J end lost 0 bases, and 11 bases lay between the germline ends. The CDR3 length is 15 residues.

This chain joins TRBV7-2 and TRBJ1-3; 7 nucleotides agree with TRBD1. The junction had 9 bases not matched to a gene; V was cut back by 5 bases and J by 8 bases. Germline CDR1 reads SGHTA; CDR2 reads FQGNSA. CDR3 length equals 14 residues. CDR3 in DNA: TGTGCCAGCAGCCCCAGACAGGGCTCAGACACCATATATTTT. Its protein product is CASSPRQGSDTIYF.